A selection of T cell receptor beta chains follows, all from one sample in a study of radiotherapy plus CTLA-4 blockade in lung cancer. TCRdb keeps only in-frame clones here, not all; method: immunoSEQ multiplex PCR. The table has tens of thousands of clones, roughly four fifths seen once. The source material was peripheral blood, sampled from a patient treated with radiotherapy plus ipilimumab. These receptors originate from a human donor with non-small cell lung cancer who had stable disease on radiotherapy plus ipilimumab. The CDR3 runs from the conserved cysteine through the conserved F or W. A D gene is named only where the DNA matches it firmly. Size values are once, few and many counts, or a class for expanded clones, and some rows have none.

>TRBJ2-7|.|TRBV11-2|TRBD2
CASSLEGGGAYEQYF
TGTGCCAGCAGCTTAGAGGGCGGGGGAGCCTACGAGCAGTACTTC
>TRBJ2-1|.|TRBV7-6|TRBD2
CASSPPGGRAKNEQFF
TGTGCCAGCAGCCCCCCCGGCGGGAGGGCCAAGAATGAGCAGTTCTTC
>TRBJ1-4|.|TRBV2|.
CASSEGQASEKLFF
TGTGCCAGCAGTGAAGGGCAGGCGAGTGAAAAACTGTTTTTT
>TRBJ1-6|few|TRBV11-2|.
CASSLGVTGGWTLHF
TGTGCCAGCAGCTTGGGGGTGACGGGGGGTTGGACCCTCCACTTT
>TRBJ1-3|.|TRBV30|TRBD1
CAWRTGGSGNTIYF
TGTGCCTGGCGGACAGGGGGCTCTGGAAACACCATATATTTT
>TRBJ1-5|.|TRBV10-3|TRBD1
CATSDRGGNQPQHF
TGTGCCACCTCCGACAGGGGGGGCAATCAGCCCCAGCATTTT
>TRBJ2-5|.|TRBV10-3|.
CAISESSSETQYF
TGTGCCATCAGTGAGTCGAGTTCGGAGACCCAGTACTTC
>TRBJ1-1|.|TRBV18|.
CASSRGENTEAFF
TGTGCCAGCTCACGAGGGGAGAACACTGAAGCTTTCTTT
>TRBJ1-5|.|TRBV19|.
CATGLRVDQPQHF
TGTGCCACCGGCCTTCGGGTGGATCAGCCCCAGCATTTT
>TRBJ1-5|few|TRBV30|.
CAWSWGEGQPQHF
TGTGCCTGGAGCTGGGGGGAGGGTCAGCCCCAGCATTTT